A single sample gave rise to the 29 T cell receptor beta chains below, sequenced in a study of spatial heterogeneity in lung cancer. MiXCR, run by TCRdb on the 5' RACE reads, gives a single entry per CDR3 protein. The sample holds about 9,800 distinct CDR3 sequences, approximately 58% seen once. Whole-study findings and limits: Within tumors, counts of expanded alpha and beta TCRs tracked tumor mutation counts.

Time point in this sample: sample taken at primary tumor resection. These receptors have no identified antigens. The input for sequencing was lung tumor tissue, taken at surgery. These receptors came from a female donor with early-stage non-small cell lung cancer.

This clonotype was detected only a few times. For a library built for alpha chains, this beta chain is a stray read; little rests on its size. The CDR3 DNA is TGTGCCAGCAGTAAAAGGACAGGGGGGACAGGGGAGCTGTTTTTT. As protein: CASSKRTGGTGELFF. The V and J genes are TRBV6-6 and TRBJ2-2; 10 bases map to TRBD1. CDR1 is MNHNY and CDR2 is SVGAGI in the germline V gene (reference sequence). J was trimmed by 8 bases and V by 5 bases; bases with no gene match: 8. The CDR3 loop spans 15 amino acids.

A remark on this clonotype: Since the library was made to target alpha chains, this beta chain is a stray read and its abundance is not meaningful. The rearrangement links TRBV10-2 to TRBJ2-5, with TRBD1 matching over 7 bases. CDR1 WSHSY and CDR2 SAAADI come from the germline V gene. J was trimmed by 2 bases and V by 6 bases; bases with no gene match: 3. The CDR3 has 13 amino acids. The CDR3 DNA follows: TGCGCCAGCAGGGGACAGTATCAAGAGACCCAGTACTTC. Protein sequence: CASRGQYQETQYF.

This clonotype turned up a few times. This beta chain lies outside the target of a library built for alpha chains; its clone size means little. The chain carries TRBV20-1 and TRBJ1-6, with 7 bases identical to TRBD1. The V and J ends lost 3 bases and 10 bases, in that order; junction bases with no gene match: 6. In germline, CDR1 is DFQATT, CDR2 SNEGSKA (reference sequence). CDR3 length: 13 residues. For the CDR3, the DNA is TGCAGTGCTAGTTGGACAGGCCAATCACCCCTCCACTTT. Translating gives CSASWTGQSPLHF.

To note about this clonotype: This beta chain was picked up by a library intended for alpha chains and is off target, so its count carries little meaning. The chain links TRBV5-6 to TRBJ2-7; the D gene is possibly TRBD1 (6 bases). Germline CDR1 reads SGHDT; CDR2 reads YYEEEE. V was shortened by 4 bases and J by 0 bases, with 17 bases between the two germline ends. This CDR3 contains 16 residues. The CDR3 sequence: CASSLPRQERSYEQYF. The CDR3 region has the DNA TGTGCCAGCAGCCTCCCTCGACAGGAGCGCTCCTACGAGCAGTACTTC.

Turning to this clonotype: Found in a library prepared for alpha chains, this beta chain is an off-target read, and its abundance has little meaning. The genes are TRBV20-1 and TRBJ2-1, with 7 bases matching TRBD1. The CDR3 has 14 residues. Germline V gene data show CDR1 as DFQATT and CDR2 as SNEGSKA (reference sequence). V lost 3 bases, J lost 3 bases, and 5 bases stayed unmatched. CDR3 nucleotides: TGCAGTGCTAGTCAGGGACAGTACTACAATGAGCAGTTCTTC. Translating gives CSASQGQYYNEQFF.

Of note for this clonotype: This beta chain is a stray sequence in a library constructed for alpha chains; its clone size is not meaningful. The chain is built from TRBV29-1 and TRBJ1-2; a weak D match, TRBD1 (6 bases). Trimming shortened V by 7 bases and J by 4 bases, and 19 bases separated the two germline ends. The CDR3 extends over 14 amino acids. CDR1 is SQVTM and CDR2 is ANQGSEA in the germline V gene. In nucleotides, the CDR3 is TGCAGCGCCCGAATTATTGACAGGCTCTATGGCTACACCTTC. This gives the protein CSARIIDRLYGYTF.

Concerning this clonotype itself: As an off-target read in a library built for alpha chains, this beta chain has a frequency of little significance. This sequence joins TRBV10-3 and TRBJ2-6; D call uncertain. The CDR3 length is 14 residues. Trimming left V 6 bases short and J 4 bases short, with 10 bases between. Germline V gene lookup returns CDR1 ENHRY and CDR2 SYGVKD. The CDR3 DNA sequence: TGTGCCATCAGCGGTTCGAAAGGGGCCAACGTCCTGACTTTC. It codes for CAISGSKGANVLTF.

In regard to this clonotype: Little can be read into the size of this beta chain, an off-target read in a library designed for alpha chains. V usage is TRBV20-1 and J usage is TRBJ1-6; TRBD1 might be the D (6 bases). CDR1 is DFQATT, CDR2 SNEGSKA, per germline (reference sequence). Trimming took off 3 bases at V and 7 bases at J, with 13 bases between the two ends. The CDR3 totals 14 residues. The CDR3 nucleotides read TGCAGTGCTAGGGACGGGACAAACAATTCACCCCTCCACTTT. Protein product: CSARDGTNNSPLHF.

This clonotype has just a few counts. In a library made to pick up alpha chains, this beta chain is a stray read with a size that means little. V is TRBV6-2 or TRBV6-3 and J is TRBJ2-1, with a possible D match to TRBD2 (5 bases). CDR1 and CDR2 from the germline V gene are MNHEY and SVGEGT. The CDR3 extends over 12 amino acids. V lost 3 bases and J 13 bases, leaving 13 bases between the germline ends. As DNA, the CDR3 is TGTGCCAGCAGTTATATGCTGGCTAGCCAGTTCTTC. This gives the protein CASSYMLASQFF.

This clonotype has only a few counts. The library was prepared for alpha chains; this beta chain is a stray read, so its frequency means little. The chain is built from TRBV7-2 and TRBJ1-2; tentatively, D is TRBD1 (5 bases). Per the germline V gene, CDR1 is SGHTA and CDR2 is FQGNSA. The V gene lost 1 base and the J gene lost 5 bases, with 17 bases spanning the gap. The CDR3 extends over 16 amino acids. For the CDR3, the DNA is TGTGCCAGCAGCTTAGTAGTAGGGACCGGTGGGTATGGCTACACCTTC. This encodes CASSLVVGTGGYGYTF.

Comments on this clonotype: Being off target in a library aimed at alpha chains, this beta chain has a size of little meaning. The V gene is TRBV12-3 or TRBV12-4, the J gene TRBJ1-1; perhaps TRBD1 as D (5 bases). V was cut by 7 bases and J by 5 bases, with 17 bases left in between. The CDR3 is made up of 14 amino acids. CDR3 nucleotides: TGTGCCAGCACCCCCACAGGACTCCGGACTGAAGCTTTCTTT. Amino acid sequence: CASTPTGLRTEAFF.

Of note for this clonotype: This beta chain is a stray read from a library made for alpha chains; its abundance is not meaningful. The rearrangement uses TRBV18 and TRBJ1-2; possibly TRBD1 for D (5 bases). Trimming left V 3 bases short and J 8 bases short, with 13 bases between. The germline V gene encodes CDR1 KGHSH and CDR2 LQKENI. The CDR3 runs to 13 residues. DNA for the CDR3: TGTGCCAGCTCACCCGGCAGGGCAGAGGGCTACACCTTC. This codes for CASSPGRAEGYTF.

In regard to this clonotype: For a library built for alpha chains, this beta chain is a stray read; little rests on its size. The CDR3 here is CASSLGDRNTEAFF. CDR3 bases: TGCGCCAGCAGCTTGGGGGACAGGAACACTGAAGCTTTCTTT. The chain couples TRBV5-1 to TRBJ1-1; 7 nucleotides match TRBD1. V lost 0 bases, J lost 1 base, and 0 bases stayed unmatched. The CDR3 runs 14 residues. The germline gives CDR1 SGHRS, CDR2 YFSETQ.

This clonotype is termed large. The size of this beta chain means little, since it is a stray read in a library made for alpha chains. This sequence joins TRBV12-3 or TRBV12-4 and TRBJ2-1, with 7 nucleotides matching TRBD2. The CDR3 runs 15 residues. V shed 8 bases and J 5 bases; nucleotides not matched to a gene: 12. The CDR3 loop reads CASASGLVSNNEQFF. The CDR3, as DNA: TGTGCCAGCGCCTCAGGACTAGTGTCCAACAATGAGCAGTTCTTC.

With respect to this clonotype: Found in a library prepared for alpha chains, this beta chain is an off-target read, and its abundance has little meaning. The genes are TRBV7-2 and TRBJ2-3; D may correspond to TRBD1 or TRBD2 (6 bases each). CDR3 size: 14 residues. V lost 5 bases and J lost 7, with 16 bases in between. Looked up from germline, CDR1 is SGHTA and CDR2 is FQGNSA. CDR3 in DNA: TGTGCCAGCAGCCAGGGGTCCGGGAGATATACGCAGTATTTT. Amino acid sequence: CASSQGSGRYTQYF.

Comments on this clonotype: Since it is a stray read in a library aimed at alpha chains, this beta chain has a size that is not meaningful. This rearrangement joins TRBV7-9 to TRBJ2-6, with a possible D match to TRBD2 (5 bases). V was clipped by 11 bases and J by 0 bases, with 14 bases between them. Germline loops: CDR1 SEHNR, CDR2 FQNEAQ (reference sequence). This CDR3 comprises 15 residues. The CDR3 DNA reads as TGTGCCTCGGGAACAGCCATCTCTGGGGCCAACGTCCTGACTTTC. This encodes CASGTAISGANVLTF. Looking up the rest from reference TRBV7-9 and TRBJ2-6 gives the full variable domain: DTGVSQNPRHKITKRGQNVTFRCDPISEHNRLYWYRQTLGQGPEFLTYFQNEAQLEKSRLLSDRFSAERPKGSFSTLEIQRTEQGDSAMYLCASGTAISGANVLTFGAGSRLTVL.

A word on this clonotype: With the library built for alpha chains, this beta chain is off target and its frequency is not meaningful. The chain links TRBV12-3 or TRBV12-4 to TRBJ1-2, with 9 bases lining up with TRBD1. Unmatched junction bases numbered 7, after V lost 4 bases and J lost 7 bases. The CDR3 consists of 14 residues. CDR3 sequence: CASSSTGTGTGYTF. The CDR3 DNA reads as TGTGCCAGCAGTTCAACCGGGACAGGGACTGGCTACACCTTC.

Notes on this clonotype: A library prepared for alpha chains yielded this beta chain as an off-target read; its size is of little meaning. This chain connects TRBV4-2 to TRBJ2-2; D might be TRBD1 or TRBD2, each matching 5 bases. The V and J ends lost 5 bases and 7 bases respectively, with 14 bases between them. The CDR3 extends over 14 amino acids. CDR1 is LGHNA and CDR2 is YNFKEQ in the germline V gene. The CDR3: CASSSGTTNGELFF. CDR3 nucleotide sequence: TGTGCCAGCAGCTCGGGGACCACTAACGGGGAGCTGTTTTTT.

This clonotype was counted only a few times. This beta chain turned up in a library designed for alpha chains; as an off-target read, its abundance says little. The rearrangement links TRBV7-8 to TRBJ1-6; D gene ambiguous. Germline CDR1 SGHVS, CDR2 FQNEAQ. The CDR3 covers 13 residues. Trimming stripped 4 bases from V and 4 bases from J, with 5 bases between. In nucleotides, the CDR3 is TGTGCCAGCAGCTCAACGTATAATTCACCCCTCCACTTT. It specifies CASSSTYNSPLHF.

With respect to this clonotype: This beta chain is off target for a library built for alpha chains, so its abundance means little. The chain employs TRBV6-6 and TRBJ2-3; D is possibly TRBD1 (6 bases). Looked up from germline, CDR1 is MNHNY and CDR2 is SVGAGI (reference sequence). The CDR3 sequence is 17 residues long. V was trimmed by 2 bases and J by 1 base, leaving 16 bases between them. CDR3 residues: CASSYDSQGYRTDTQYF. CDR3 sequence (DNA): TGTGCCAGCAGTTACGACTCCCAGGGGTACCGCACAGATACGCAGTATTTT.

Worth noting for this clonotype: This beta chain is an unintended read in a library built for alpha chains; its size means little. The V and J genes are TRBV4-2 and TRBJ2-5; 12 bases fit TRBD2. Germline V gene data show CDR1 as LGHNA and CDR2 as YNFKEQ. The CDR3 runs to 18 residues. Trimming cost V 1 base and J 1 base; bases outside gene matches: 7. As DNA, the CDR3 is TGTGCCAGCAGCCAAGCAACCCTAGCGGGGGGGGGCCAAGAGACCCAGTACTTC. As protein: CASSQATLAGGGQETQYF.

As to this clonotype: This beta chain was picked up by a library intended for alpha chains and is off target, so its count carries little meaning. The chain has TRBV18 and TRBJ1-1, with 8 bases matching TRBD1. This CDR3 contains 14 residues. The V gene's germline CDR1 is KGHSH and CDR2 LQKENI. The junction had 1 base not matched to a gene; V was cut back by 1 base and J by 3 bases. In nucleotides, the CDR3 is TGTGCCAGCTCACCACGGACAGGGCACACTGAAGCTTTCTTT. Protein product: CASSPRTGHTEAFF.

As regards this clonotype: Because the library targeted alpha chains, this beta chain is an off-target read whose size means little. V and J are TRBV6-5 and TRBJ1-4; the D gene is possibly TRBD1 (6 bases). Germline loops: CDR1 MNHEY, CDR2 SVGAGI. The CDR3 totals 15 residues. V lost 2 bases to trimming and J lost 9 bases, with 16 bases between them. CDR3 in amino acids: CASSYRPGEGKKLFF. CDR3 in DNA: TGTGCCAGCAGTTACAGGCCAGGGGAGGGGAAAAAACTGTTTTTT.

This clonotype was seen more than once but under ten times. Because the library targeted alpha chains, this beta chain is an off-target read whose size means little. The V and J genes are TRBV13 and TRBJ2-7; TRBD1 aligns across 9 bases. This CDR3 is built from 20 residues. The junction had 21 bases not matched to a gene; V was cut back by 5 bases and J by 1 base. Germline CDR1 reads PRHDT; CDR2 reads FYEKMQ (reference sequence). CDR3 sequence reads: CASSPPRFSGQGGGSYEQYF. DNA of the CDR3: TGTGCCAGCAGCCCCCCTCGATTCTCGGGACAGGGTGGCGGGTCCTACGAGCAGTACTTC.

Worth noting for this clonotype: This beta chain lies outside the target of a library built for alpha chains; its clone size means little. V and J are TRBV11-2 and TRBJ2-7; TRBD2 agrees at 8 bases. Germline trimming cut 5 bases from V and 0 bases from J; bases unmatched to any gene: 3. The CDR3 consists of 14 residues. Germline loops: CDR1 SGHAT, CDR2 FQNNGV. The CDR3 loop reads CASSLSGNSYEQYF. The DNA for the CDR3 is TGTGCCAGCAGCCTTAGCGGGAACTCCTACGAGCAGTACTTC.

This clonotype was seen a handful of times. Since the library was made to target alpha chains, this beta chain is a stray read and its abundance is not meaningful. This rearrangement joins TRBV25-1 to TRBJ2-4, with no clear D. This CDR3 contains 16 residues. V was cut by 2 bases and J by 0 bases, with 11 bases left in between. Looked up from germline, CDR1 is MGHDK and CDR2 is SYGVNS. The CDR3 loop is CASSETNTGAKNIQYF. The CDR3 DNA is TGTGCCAGCAGTGAAACGAACACCGGAGCCAAAAACATTCAGTACTTC. Full variable domain (rest looked up from reference TRBV25-1 and TRBJ2-4): EADIYQTPRYLVIGTGKKITLECSQTMGHDKMYWYQQDPGMELHLIHYSYGVNSTEKGDLSSESTVSRIRTEHFPLTLESARPSHTSQYLCASSETNTGAKNIQYFGAGTRLSVL.

Remarks on this clonotype: The library was prepared for alpha chains; this beta chain is a stray read, so its frequency means little. This sequence joins TRBV5-6 and TRBJ2-6; D is unresolved. Germline CDR1 reads SGHDT; CDR2 reads YYEEEE. The CDR3 contains 15 residues. V was shortened by 4 bases and J by 4 bases, with 12 bases between the two germline ends. The CDR3 nucleotides read TGTGCCAGCAGCCCGACCCCTTCGGGGGCCAACGTCCTGACTTTC. It codes for CASSPTPSGANVLTF.

This clonotype is labeled medium-sized. Found in a library prepared for alpha chains, this beta chain is an off-target read, and its abundance has little meaning. This chain uses TRBV7-2 with TRBJ2-1; D might be TRBD2 (6 bases). V was clipped by 10 bases and J by 0 bases, with 19 bases between them. The CDR3 loop spans 16 amino acids. The V gene's germline CDR1 is SGHTA and CDR2 FQGNSA. This CDR3 is CATYGSGRSSYNEQFF. Written as DNA, the CDR3 is TGTGCCACCTACGGCTCAGGGAGGAGCTCCTACAATGAGCAGTTCTTC.

This clonotype has just one count. The library was built for alpha chains, so this beta chain is an off-target read and its size means little. This chain links TRBV7-9 with TRBJ1-1; D is unresolved. This CDR3 has 14 amino acids. The V gene's germline CDR1 is SEHNR and CDR2 FQNEAQ (reference sequence). V lost 11 bases and J 2 bases, leaving 18 bases between the germline ends. Written as DNA, the CDR3 is TGTGCCGGAAAGAGGGTTTTTGCAAACACTGAAGCTTTCTTT. Residues: CAGKRVFANTEAFF.